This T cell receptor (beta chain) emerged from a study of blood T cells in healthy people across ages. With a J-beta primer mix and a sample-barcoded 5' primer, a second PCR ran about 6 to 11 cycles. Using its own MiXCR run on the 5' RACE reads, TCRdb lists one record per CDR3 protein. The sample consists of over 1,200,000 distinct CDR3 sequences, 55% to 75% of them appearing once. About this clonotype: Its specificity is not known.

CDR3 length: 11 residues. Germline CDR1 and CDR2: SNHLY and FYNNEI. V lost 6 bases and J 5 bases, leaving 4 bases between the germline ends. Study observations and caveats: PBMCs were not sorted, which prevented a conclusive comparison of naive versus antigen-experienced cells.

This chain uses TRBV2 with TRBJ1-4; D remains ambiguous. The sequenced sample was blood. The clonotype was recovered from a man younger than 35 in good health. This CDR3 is CASRLNEKLFF. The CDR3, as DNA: TGTGCCAGCAGACTAAATGAAAAACTGTTTTTT.